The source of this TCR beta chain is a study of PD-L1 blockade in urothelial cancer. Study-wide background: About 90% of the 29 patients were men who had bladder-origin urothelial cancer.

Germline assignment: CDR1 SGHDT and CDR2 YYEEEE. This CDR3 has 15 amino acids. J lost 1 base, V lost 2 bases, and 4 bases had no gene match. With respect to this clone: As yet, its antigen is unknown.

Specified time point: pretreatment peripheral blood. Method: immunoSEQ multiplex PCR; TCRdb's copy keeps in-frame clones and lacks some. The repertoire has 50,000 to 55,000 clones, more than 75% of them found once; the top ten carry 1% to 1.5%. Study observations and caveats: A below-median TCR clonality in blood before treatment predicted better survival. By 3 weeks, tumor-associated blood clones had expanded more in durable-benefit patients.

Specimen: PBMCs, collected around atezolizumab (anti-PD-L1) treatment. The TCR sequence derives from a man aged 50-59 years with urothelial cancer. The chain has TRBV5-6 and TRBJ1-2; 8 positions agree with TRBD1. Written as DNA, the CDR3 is TGTGCCAGCAGCTTCGGACAGGGCATTAACTATGGCTACACCTTC. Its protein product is CASSFGQGINYGYTF. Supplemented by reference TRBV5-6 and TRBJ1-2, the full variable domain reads DAGVTQSPTHLIKTRGQQVTLRCSPKSGHDTVSWYQQALGQGPQFIFQYYEEEERQRGNFPDRFSGHQFPNYSSELNVNALLLGDSALYLCASSFGQGINYGYTFGSGTRLTVV.